The sequence of this T cell receptor beta chain was determined in a study of T cells after posttransplantation cyclophosphamide. General study points: Recipient CMV seropositivity and CMV reactivation strongly tracked TRB clonality. TRB overlap between skin or GI tissue T cells and blood was limited. Donor CD8+ memory clones often dominated recipient blood repertoires at later times.

The method was immunoSEQ multiplex PCR; TCRdb's version includes in-frame clones alone and lacks a portion of them. The table records some 7,000 clones, just under 75% of them present only once. Germline CDR1 and CDR2: WSHSY and SAAADI. V was clipped by 6 bases and J by 0 bases, with 18 bases between them. The CDR3 is 17 residues long. This clone came up once. What it binds is not known. Cyclophosphamide on days +3 and +4 followed busulfan-fludarabine conditioning and a marrow graft. Sequencing was performed on PBMCs, taken approximately 1,500 days after allogeneic stem cell transplant with posttransplant cyclophosphamide. The V gene is TRBV10-2, the J gene TRBJ2-1, with D perhaps TRBD1 (5 bases). The receptor was isolated from a young adult male patient who received an allogeneic stem cell transplant from a related donor, was CMV-positive, and had acute GVHD only. Part of the T cells may come from the graft donor. The CDR3 DNA reads TGCGCCAGCAGGAGACTCCAGGGCTCAGCCTCCTACAATGAGCAGTTCTTC. This sequence encodes CASRRLQGSASYNEQFF.